The 10 T cell receptor beta chains listed next were all sequenced from one sample in a study of T cell clonality in common variable immunodeficiency. Here immunoSEQ multiplex PCR was the method, and the copy in TCRdb shows in-frame clones only, minus some. The sample contains tens of thousands of clones, none of them singletons. The sequencing input was peripheral blood mononuclear cells. The receptor source for this set is a person aged 18 to 70 in good health.

This clone was seen many times. Read sequence stops 3 residues before the CDR3 end, and the germline J gene provides the missing end. The gene calls are TRBV6-4 and TRBJ2-3, with D perhaps TRBD2 (6 bases). Germline V gives CDR1 MRHNA, CDR2 SNTAGT. Trimming removed 2 bases from V and 3 bases from J, with 12 bases in between. The length of the CDR3 is 15 residues. The CDR3 sequence: CASSDDGAGTDTQYF. CDR3 DNA, as far as it was read: TGTGCCAGCAGTGACGATGGGGCGGGGACAGATACG.

The table lists this clone with many counts. The read terminates 3 residues before the CDR3 end, so the remaining end is supplied by the germline J gene. J is TRBJ2-5 and V is TRBV28, with D tentatively TRBD1 (5 bases). The germline V gene has CDR1 MDHEN and CDR2 SYDVKM. V shed 2 bases and J shed 7 bases, with 14 bases lying between them. CDR3 length equals 14 residues. The DNA read from the CDR3 is TGTGCCAGCAGTTTAAGGGCAGGGATTGGGACC. Encoded protein: CASSLRAGIGT. The full CDR3 protein reads CASSLRAGIGTQYF.

This clone appeared many times. With the read ending 3 residues before the CDR3 end, the germline J gene is used to fill in that end. J is TRBJ2-2 and V is TRBV19; no clear D gene. CDR1 LNHDA and CDR2 SQIVND come from the germline V gene (reference sequence). The CDR3 runs 12 residues. The V end was cut by 1 base, the J end by 7 bases, with 4 bases between. CDR3 DNA, as far as it was read: TGTGCCAGTAGTATAGCTTTCGGGGAG. Translation gives CASSIAFGE. The complete CDR3 protein is CASSIAFGELFF.

This clone has a count of ten or more. The read comes to an end 3 residues before the CDR3 does, leaving the germline J gene to fill in the end. The rearrangement uses TRBV20-1 and TRBJ2-7, with D perhaps TRBD1 or TRBD2 (6 bases each). The CDR3 has 12 amino acids. V was trimmed by 6 bases and J by 3 bases, leaving 12 bases between them. Germline V CDR1 and CDR2: DFQATT, SNEGSKA (reference sequence). The CDR3 bases that were read are TGCAGTGCCGCGGGACAAAGCTACGAG. As protein: CSAAGQSYE. From start to end, the CDR3 is CSAAGQSYEQYF.

There are many counts of this clone. From the germline J gene comes the end of the CDR3, since the read stops 3 residues before it. This chain connects TRBV28 to TRBJ1-2, with a weak D call TRBD1 (6 bases). V was shortened by 3 bases and J by 6 bases, with 23 bases between the two germline ends. In germline, CDR1 is MDHEN, CDR2 SYDVKM. CDR3 length: 17 amino acids. The CDR3 DNA, read in part, is TGTGCCAGCAGTTTCTCTCTCAAGAAGATCAGGGGCCATGGC. The encoded protein is CASSFSLKKIRGHG. The full-length CDR3 reads as CASSFSLKKIRGHGYTF.

Ten or more counts support this clone. The CDR3 goes on 3 residues after the read ends, and that part is filled in from the germline J gene. This chain connects TRBV5-1 to TRBJ2-1; D is unclear. Germline assignment: CDR1 SGHRS and CDR2 YFSETQ. Trimming pared 0 bases from V and 0 bases from J, leaving 13 bases between. The CDR3 runs 17 residues. CDR3 DNA (partial): TGCGCCAGCAGCTTGGGACTCACACTAAGCTCCTACAATGAG. Residues: CASSLGLTLSSYNE. The complete CDR3 reads CASSLGLTLSSYNEQFF. Variable domain in full (rest from reference TRBV5-1 and TRBJ2-1): KAGVTQTPRYLIKTRGQQVTLSCSPISGHRSVSWYQQTPGQGLQFLFEYFSETQRNKGNFPGRFSGRQFSNSRSEMNVSTLELGDSALYLCASSLGLTLSSYNEQFFGPGTRLTVL.

At least ten counts were recorded for this clone. The read falls 3 residues short of the CDR3 end, and the missing part is taken from the germline J gene. This rearrangement joins TRBV5-8 to TRBJ1-2; the D gene is possibly TRBD1 (5 bases). Germline lookup yields CDR1 SGHTS and CDR2 YDEGEE. V lost 4 bases to trimming and J lost 5 bases, with 18 bases between them. CDR3 length equals 15 residues. CDR3 DNA (partial): TGTGCCAGCAGCCCCCTTCGGGGGAGGGTTTATGGC. Amino acid sequence: CASSPLRGRVYG. The full CDR3 protein reads CASSPLRGRVYGYTF.

This clone was counted at least ten times. The CDR3 end lies 3 residues beyond the end of the read and is filled in from the germline J gene. This chain joins TRBV7-2 and TRBJ2-1; D not resolved. Germline CDR1 and CDR2: SGHTA and FQGNSA. CDR3 size: 15 residues. The V and J ends lost 6 bases and 0 bases respectively, with 12 bases between them. CDR3 protein: CASRPQVSSYNEQFF. CDR3 bases read: TGTGCCAGCAGACCTCAGGTTAGCTCCTACAATGAG.

A few counts support this clone. CDR3: CASLSLTGGQETQYF. Incomplete CDR3 DNA: TGTGCCAGCCTCTCTTTGACAGGGGGACAAGAGACC. The J gene is TRBJ2-5, the V gene TRBV6-2 or TRBV6-3; 9 nucleotides line up with TRBD1. The read halts 3 residues ahead of the CDR3 end, with the missing end drawn from the germline J gene. J lost 2 bases, V lost 8 bases, and 9 bases had no gene match. The germline gives CDR1 MNHEY, CDR2 SVGEGT. The CDR3 consists of 15 residues.

Many counts were recorded for this clone. The observed sequence ends 3 residues before the CDR3 terminus, with the missing tail filled in from the germline J gene. This chain joins TRBV10-1 and TRBJ2-1, with TRBD2 matching over 9 bases. Germline-derived CDR1 and CDR2 are WNHNN and SYGVQD (reference sequence). The CDR3 length is 16 residues. Losses at the gene ends were 3 bases for V and 8 bases for J; bases not matched to a gene: 11. CDR3: CASSDPTAGGPYEQFF. The sequenced CDR3 bases are TGCGCCAGCAGTGACCCGACCGCGGGAGGGCCCTATGAG.